The rows below give T cell receptor beta chains drawn from one sample of a study of cytomegalovirus exposure and HLA in healthy donors. Profiled with immunoSEQ multiplex PCR; TCRdb holds only in-frame clones, not every one. The sample lists 130,000 to 150,000 clones; roughly 78% were seen once. Sequences were obtained from PBMCs. Receptors were obtained from a man in his thirties or forties in good health and CMV-seronegative. The CDR3 runs from the conserved cysteine through the conserved F or W. Fields, in order: J gene, CDR3 length, V gene, CDR3 protein.

j_call: TRBJ2-7; cdr3_length: 13; v_call: TRBV5-1; cdr3_aa: CASSLEVVHEQYF
j_call: TRBJ2-7; cdr3_length: 17; v_call: TRBV4-1; cdr3_aa: CASSQEEGARSSYEQYF
j_call: TRBJ2-2; cdr3_length: 12; v_call: TRBV29-1; cdr3_aa: CSGRQQTGELFF
j_call: TRBJ1-1; cdr3_length: 16; v_call: TRBV7-8; cdr3_aa: CASSLAPGQGNTEAFF
j_call: TRBJ1-1; cdr3_length: 13; v_call: TRBV6-5; cdr3_aa: CASSYDRRRGAFF
j_call: TRBJ2-5; cdr3_length: 14; v_call: TRBV6-1; cdr3_aa: CASSILGGEETQYF
j_call: TRBJ1-2; cdr3_length: 16; v_call: TRBV6-5; cdr3_aa: CASSYSTTGGNYGYTF
j_call: TRBJ2-1; cdr3_length: 13; v_call: TRBV10-2; cdr3_aa: CATGGTTYNEQFF
j_call: TRBJ2-1; cdr3_length: 15; v_call: TRBV5-1; cdr3_aa: CASSPTSGIGYEQFF
j_call: TRBJ2-1; cdr3_length: 14; v_call: TRBV7-2; cdr3_aa: CASSLVAGPQGQFF
j_call: TRBJ2-7; cdr3_length: 15; v_call: TRBV27; cdr3_aa: CASSYGDRSSYEQYF
j_call: TRBJ2-7; cdr3_length: 15; v_call: TRBV18; cdr3_aa: CASSPRGVIPYEQYF
j_call: TRBJ2-7; cdr3_length: 14; v_call: TRBV4-1; cdr3_aa: CASSQDPGSNEQYF
j_call: TRBJ2-5; cdr3_length: 13; v_call: TRBV29-1; cdr3_aa: CSVEDRGQETQYF
j_call: TRBJ1-1; cdr3_length: 15; v_call: TRBV5-1; cdr3_aa: CASSLEQGLATEAFF
j_call: TRBJ2-7; cdr3_length: 13; v_call: TRBV27; cdr3_aa: CASSSRTGGEQYF
j_call: TRBJ2-7; cdr3_length: 15; v_call: TRBV28; cdr3_aa: CASSLRDRGLNEQYF
j_call: TRBJ2-1; cdr3_length: 15; v_call: TRBV12-1; cdr3_aa: CASSFISGRGNEQFF
j_call: TRBJ2-7; cdr3_length: 15; v_call: TRBV5-1; cdr3_aa: CASSLEGVQYYEQYF
j_call: TRBJ1-1; cdr3_length: 14; v_call: TRBV9; cdr3_aa: CASSVVAGNTEAFF
j_call: TRBJ1-2; cdr3_length: 17; v_call: TRBV4-1; cdr3_aa: CASSQARSTGGNYGYTF
j_call: TRBJ2-7; cdr3_length: 14; v_call: TRBV7-9; cdr3_aa: CASSSQGSREEQYF
j_call: TRBJ2-5; cdr3_length: 15; v_call: TRBV9; cdr3_aa: CASSGSAAQQETQYF
j_call: TRBJ2-4; cdr3_length: 16; v_call: TRBV5-1; cdr3_aa: CASSLSSSGGAYIQYF
j_call: TRBJ1-1; cdr3_length: 13; v_call: TRBV10-1; cdr3_aa: CASRSSLNTEAFF
j_call: TRBJ2-1; cdr3_length: 12; v_call: TRBV6-6; cdr3_aa: CASRPTGLEQFF
j_call: TRBJ1-5; cdr3_length: 17; v_call: TRBV19; cdr3_aa: CASSMVGRGIGNQPQHF
j_call: TRBJ1-5; cdr3_length: 16; v_call: TRBV28; cdr3_aa: CASSPPQVRLSQPQHF
j_call: TRBJ2-2; cdr3_length: 15; v_call: TRBV27; cdr3_aa: CASSFASGATGELFF
j_call: TRBJ1-3; cdr3_length: 16; v_call: TRBV12-2; cdr3_aa: CASRLTDRSSGNTIYF
j_call: TRBJ1-5; cdr3_length: 14; v_call: TRBV7-9; cdr3_aa: CASSLGLGDQPQHF
j_call: TRBJ1-1; cdr3_length: 10; v_call: TRBV7-9; cdr3_aa: CASSSLEAFF
j_call: TRBJ2-3; cdr3_length: 14; v_call: TRBV7-9; cdr3_aa: CASSTGLSTDTQYF
j_call: TRBJ1-1; cdr3_length: 15; v_call: TRBV15; cdr3_aa: CATSRDQGVWTEAFF
j_call: TRBJ2-7; cdr3_length: 13; v_call: TRBV6-6; cdr3_aa: CASSYSRGYEQYF
j_call: TRBJ2-7; cdr3_length: 13; v_call: TRBV10-1; cdr3_aa: CASRDSGQGQQYF
j_call: TRBJ1-3; cdr3_length: 15; v_call: TRBV7-8; cdr3_aa: CASSLVPGAGNTIYF
j_call: TRBJ1-5; cdr3_length: 15; v_call: TRBV30; cdr3_aa: CAWSVGPGGRQPQNF
j_call: TRBJ1-1; cdr3_length: 16; v_call: TRBV14; cdr3_aa: CASSRNPTGGGWEAFF
j_call: TRBJ1-1; cdr3_length: 13; v_call: TRBV9; cdr3_aa: CASSLQGGTEAFF
j_call: TRBJ1-5; cdr3_length: 15; v_call: TRBV28; cdr3_aa: CASSFKDRTYQPQHF
j_call: TRBJ1-5; cdr3_length: 16; v_call: TRBV19; cdr3_aa: CASSKFGQGANQPQHF
j_call: TRBJ1-5; cdr3_length: 15; v_call: TRBV15; cdr3_aa: CATSGDERGNQPQHF